A selection of T cell receptor beta chains follows, all from one sample in a study of T cell responses to AZD1222 COVID-19 vaccine. Assay used: immunoSEQ multiplex PCR; TCRdb lists only in-frame clones, some missing. The sample consists of around 150,000 clones, 90% of them appearing once. Source: peripheral blood, taken 28 days after the second AZD1222 dose. The source is an adult who received the AZD1222 COVID-19 vaccine. Both conserved end residues are part of each CDR3. Each record gives: CDR3 length, V gene, J gene, CDR3 protein.

16,TRBV28,TRBJ1-6,CASSTHGASVESPLHF
16,TRBV28,TRBJ2-7,CASSSLGLAGPYEQYF
16,TRBV6-4,TRBJ2-3,CASSELVGGCTDTQYF
16,TRBV9,TRBJ2-2,CASSVRGTGNTGELFF
15,TRBV10-2,TRBJ1-6,CASSGGQVYNSPLHF
13,TRBV7-2,TRBJ1-6,CASSLNEGSPLHF
16,TRBV19,TRBJ2-2,CASSILAGGFTGELFF
15,TRBV15,TRBJ1-4,CATSRDIRTNEKLFF
16,TRBV6-6,TRBJ1-5,CASSPGDLLGNQPQHF
15,TRBV10-2,TRBJ1-6,CASSVSGPGYSPLHF
14,TRBV5-1,TRBJ2-1,CASSLPSGGDEQFF
16,TRBV6-6,TRBJ2-7,CASSYATGTGHYEQYF
13,TRBV4-1,TRBJ1-2,CASSRTGEYGYTF
14,TRBV18,TRBJ1-5,CASSPDVVGQPQHF
13,TRBV18,TRBJ2-3,CASSQIITDTQYF
14,TRBV28,TRBJ2-1,CASSFPGSYREQFF
14,TRBV30,TRBJ2-5,CAWSMTGGWETQYF
14,TRBV28,TRBJ2-3,CASNAGTTTDTQYF
16,TRBV4-1,TRBJ1-5,CASSQGGLLVNQPQHF
18,TRBV6-2/TRBV6-3,TRBJ2-7,CASSLIGRSGTRKSEQYF
15,TRBV9,TRBJ2-1,CASSARDRGWDEQFF
15,TRBV7-9,TRBJ1-2,CASSLVVTGSYGYTF
14,TRBV28,TRBJ1-2,CASSTGTDNYGYTF
13,TRBV19,TRBJ1-2,CASRADRAGGYTF